The text below deals with one TCR beta chain. Its antigen is undetermined. The data were taken from a study of T cell repertoires in cytomegalovirus infection. Study details: Indicated by public TCR beta signatures were CMV infection and matching HLA type. The study's findings and limits: The ex vivo response was dominated by HLA-C-restricted CMV-specific TCR beta clonotypes.

One entry per CDR3 protein results from TCRdb running MiXCR on the reads. The sample has approximately 550,000 distinct CDR3 sequences, approximately 15% seen once. The CDR3 sequence is 15 residues long. The V segment lost 7 bases and the J segment 3 bases; nucleotides outside the gene matches: 15. CDR1 is SQVTM and CDR2 is ANQGSEA in the germline V gene. The chain combines TRBV29-1 with TRBJ2-7; TRBD1 aligns across 7 bases. The receptor's source is a human donor in good health (CMV status not recorded). Some clones in this sample may be carry-over from other donors' samples. Sequencing was performed on CD8+ T cells from PBMCs. Here the CDR3 reads CSALIRDRLFYEQYF. The CDR3 DNA follows: TGCAGCGCCCTAATCCGGGACAGACTATTCTACGAGCAGTACTTC.